The 2 T cell receptor beta chains below all came from one sample that was sequenced in a study of blood T cell repertoires in COVID-19. Only in-frame clones appear in the TCRdb table, and some are missing; sequencing was by immunoSEQ multiplex PCR. The sample records hundreds of thousands of clones, about 80% being singletons. Sequencing input: peripheral blood. These receptors originate from a woman of 80 years or more with acute or convalescent COVID-19.

This clone was picked up a small number of times. The chain couples TRBV11-3 to TRBJ2-1, with D possibly TRBD2 on 7 matching bases. V was cut by 4 bases and J by 12 bases, with 19 bases left in between. Germline V gene data show CDR1 as SGHNT and CDR2 as YENEEA. The CDR3 loop spans 14 amino acids. The CDR3 DNA follows: TGTGCCAGCAGCTCAACGGAGAAGGGGGGGCGGCAGTTCTTC. It specifies CASSSTEKGGRQFF.

The CDR3 DNA sequence: TGTGCCAGCAGTCGGACAGGGGGAAACACCATATATTTT. It specifies CASSRTGGNTIYF. This rearrangement joins TRBV6-5 to TRBJ1-3; 8 bases match TRBD1. The germline gives CDR1 MNHEY, CDR2 SVGAGI. The CDR3 has 13 amino acids. The junction had 1 base not matched to a gene; V was cut back by 5 bases and J by 4 bases.